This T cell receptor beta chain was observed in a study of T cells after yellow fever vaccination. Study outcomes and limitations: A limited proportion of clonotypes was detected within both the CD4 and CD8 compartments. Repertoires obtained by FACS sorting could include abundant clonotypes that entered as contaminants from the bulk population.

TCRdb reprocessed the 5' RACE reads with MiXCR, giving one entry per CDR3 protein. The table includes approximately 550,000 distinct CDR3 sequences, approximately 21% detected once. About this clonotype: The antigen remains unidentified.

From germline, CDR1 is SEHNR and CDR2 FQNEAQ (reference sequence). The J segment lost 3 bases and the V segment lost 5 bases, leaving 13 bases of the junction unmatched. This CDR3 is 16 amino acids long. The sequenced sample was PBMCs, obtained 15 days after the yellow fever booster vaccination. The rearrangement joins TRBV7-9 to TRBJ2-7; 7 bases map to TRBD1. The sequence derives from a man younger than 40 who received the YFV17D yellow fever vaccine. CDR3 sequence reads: CASSPAPGQVSYEQYF. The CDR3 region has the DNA TGTGCCAGCAGCCCTGCCCCCGGACAGGTCAGCTACGAGCAGTACTTC.